This T cell receptor (beta chain) emerged from a study of blood T cell repertoires in COVID-19. In the study overall: Samples of COVID-19 (acute and convalescent) were obtained from the United States, Italy and Spain. PBMCs, B-cell-depleted T cells, or T cells were the source of the cDNA or gDNA that made up the material.

Looked up from germline, CDR1 is MDHEN and CDR2 is SYDVKM. Trimming took 4 bases from V and 14 from J; bases not matched to a gene: 8. This CDR3 is 13 amino acids long. In the original processing: Estimates of nucleated cell counts were drawn from the amplification of reference gene primers. The table came from immunoSEQ multiplex PCR; TCRdb's copy has only in-frame clones and leaves some out. V, J and clone size are taken as reported in that table, and D and trimming were inferred from the DNA itself. This sample has 55,000 to 90,000 clones, with around 82% found just once. The gene calls are TRBV28 and TRBJ1-2, with 12 positions matching TRBD1. Sequencing used peripheral blood. The sequence was collected from a woman aged 55-70 years with acute or convalescent COVID-19. Here the CDR3 reads CASSSPGQGAGTF. In DNA, the CDR3 is TGTGCCAGCAGTTCTCCGGGACAGGGGGCGGGGACCTTC.